The 29 T cell receptor beta chains listed next were all sequenced from one sample in a study of blood T cell repertoires in COVID-19 (TCRdb year 2020). The receptor library was made with the immunoSEQ multiplex PCR assay. TCRdb stores this immuneACCESS table with in-frame sequences only. Part of the clones is absent; in the studies checked, under half of the shortfall reflects unresolved V genes, and no reason is known for the rest. This sample is represented by around 180,000 clones; 74% of them were singletons. 2.5% to 3.5% of the sample comes from the top ten. The sample was peripheral blood. These receptors were obtained from a woman older than 75 with acute or convalescent COVID-19.

This chain joins TRBV7-9 and TRBJ2-1; 11 bases line up with TRBD1. The length of the CDR3 is 15 residues. Germline trimming cut 3 bases from V and 9 bases from J; bases unmatched to any gene: 7. Germline CDR1 is SEHNR and CDR2 is FQNEAQ (reference sequence). CDR3 residues: CASSFGTGGLGEQFF. As DNA, the CDR3 is TGTGCCAGCAGCTTCGGGACAGGGGGTTTAGGTGAGCAGTTCTTC.

The chain carries TRBV7-7 and TRBJ2-5; TRBD1 matches at 7 bases. Germline values: CDR1 SSHAT, CDR2 FNYEAQ (reference sequence). V gave up 1 base and J gave up 2 bases; unmatched junction bases: 7. The CDR3 extends over 16 amino acids. CDR3: CASSLGRGQLQETQYF. In nucleotides, the CDR3 is TGTGCCAGCAGCTTAGGCAGGGGACAGTTACAAGAGACCCAGTACTTC.

The J gene is TRBJ2-3, the V gene TRBV2, with D perhaps matching TRBD1 (6 bases). CDR3 size: 15 residues. Between the trimmed V and J ends, which lost 5 bases and 1 base, there was a span of 13 bases. CDR1 and CDR2 from the germline V gene are SNHLY and FYNNEI. Here the CDR3 DNA reads TGTGCCAGCAGTAATATAGCAGGGGGCACAGATACGCAGTATTTT. Translation: CASSNIAGGTDTQYF. The full variable domain, with the rest looked up from reference TRBV2 and TRBJ2-3, is EPEVTQTPSHQVTQMGQEVILRCVPISNHLYFYWYRQILGQKVEFLVSFYNNEISEKSEIFDDQFSVERPDGSNFTLKIRSTKLEDSAMYFCASSNIAGGTDTQYFGPGTRLTVL.

The chain couples TRBV7-2 to TRBJ1-1, with D unclear. The CDR3 is made up of 12 amino acids. Germline V CDR1 and CDR2: SGHTA, FQGNSA. V was shortened by 5 bases and J by 11 bases, with 15 bases between the two germline ends. The CDR3 region is CASSPQARWAFF. In DNA form, the CDR3 reads TGTGCCAGCAGCCCCCAGGCAAGGTGGGCTTTCTTT. Looking up the rest from reference TRBV7-2 and TRBJ1-1 gives the full variable domain: GAGVSQSPSNKVTEKGKDVELRCDPISGHTALYWYRQSLGQGLEFLIYFQGNSAPDKSGLPSDRFSAERTGGSVSTLTIQRTQQEDSAVYLCASSPQARWAFFGQGTRLTVV.

DNA for the CDR3: TGTGCCAGCAGTGAAGTGCCTAGCGGGAGGAGGAATGAGCAGTTCTTC. Protein sequence: CASSEVPSGRRNEQFF. The J gene is TRBJ2-1, the V gene TRBV6-1; 11 bases are a match to TRBD2. In germline, CDR1 is MNHNS, CDR2 SASEGT. The trim removed 1 base at V and 7 bases at J, leaving 6 bases unmatched. The CDR3 is 16 residues long.

V is TRBV23-1 and J is TRBJ2-7; the match to TRBD1 covers 8 bases. TRBV23-1 belongs to the ORF category, with a function that is uncertain. The CDR3 runs 14 residues. The ends lost 6 bases at V and 3 bases at J; junction bases unmatched: 7. The CDR3 coding sequence is TGCGCCAGCAGCCACGCGACAGGGGACTACGAGCAGTACTTC. Its translation: CASSHATGDYEQYF.

CDR3 region: CASSSRGGETEAFF. CDR3 DNA: TGTGCCAGCAGCTCCCGGGGGGGGGAAACTGAAGCTTTCTTT. The chain uses TRBV7-9 and TRBJ1-1; D possibly corresponds to TRBD1 (5 bases). The CDR3 length is 14 residues. Trimming shortened V by 4 bases and J by 5 bases, and 14 bases separated the two germline ends. Germline V gene data show CDR1 as SEHNR and CDR2 as FQNEAQ (reference sequence).

This chain's CDR3 is CASSPILVRGQLDYEQYF. The CDR3 nucleotides are TGTGCCAGCTCACCAATTTTAGTAAGGGGACAACTTGACTACGAGCAGTACTTC. The chain links TRBV18 to TRBJ2-7; weak D call: TRBD1 (6 bases). The germline V gene encodes CDR1 KGHSH and CDR2 LQKENI. CDR3 length: 18 amino acids. Trimming shortened V by 2 bases and J by 3 bases, and 23 bases separated the two germline ends.

This clone turned up a few times. The chain has TRBV19 and TRBJ2-5, with 9 nucleotides matching TRBD1. V dropped 4 bases and J dropped 5; count of bases not matched to a gene: 5. Per germline, CDR1 LNHDA and CDR2 SQIVND (reference sequence). This CDR3 comprises 14 residues. DNA for the CDR3: TGTGCCAGTAGTAAGGGACAGGGCGGCGAGACCCAGTACTTC. This gives the protein CASSKGQGGETQYF.

This clone has a handful of counts. The V and J genes are TRBV7-9 and TRBJ2-7; 15 nucleotides line up with TRBD2. The CDR3 consists of 20 residues. Trimming took 5 bases from V and 8 from J; bases not matched to a gene: 22. Germline V CDR1 and CDR2: SEHNR, FQNEAQ (reference sequence). The CDR3 nucleotides are TGTGCCAGCAGCACTCCGACACCCACCCATCCCGGGACTAGCGGGAGGAAGCAGTACTTC. Translating it yields CASSTPTPTHPGTSGRKQYF.

The chain uses TRBV19 and TRBJ2-5; 9 nucleotides line up with TRBD2. V was pared by 4 bases and J by 5 bases, with 8 bases of the junction left unmatched. This CDR3 spans 15 amino acids. CDR1 LNHDA and CDR2 SQIVND come from the germline V gene (reference sequence). CDR3 DNA sequence: TGTGCCAGTAGTAGGGGGGTAGCGGGAGACGAGACCCAGTACTTC. Amino acids: CASSRGVAGDETQYF.

V and J are TRBV19 and TRBJ2-5; 13 bases are a match to TRBD2. The CDR3 runs to 13 residues. Germline-derived CDR1 and CDR2 are LNHDA and SQIVND (reference sequence). With V trimmed by 8 bases and J by 3 bases, 0 bases remained unmatched. CDR3 residues: CASGLAGEETQYF. The DNA of the CDR3 is TGTGCCAGTGGACTAGCGGGAGAAGAGACCCAGTACTTC.

V usage is TRBV29-1 and J usage is TRBJ2-1, with D perhaps matching TRBD1 (6 bases). Trimming took 7 bases from V and 1 from J, leaving 8 bases between them. There are 12 residues in the CDR3. The germline gives CDR1 SQVTM, CDR2 ANQGSEA. This chain's CDR3 is CSADRSYNEQFF. The CDR3 DNA follows: TGCAGCGCAGACAGGTCCTACAATGAGCAGTTCTTC.

In its sample, this clone was seen a few times. The chain recombines TRBV19 with TRBJ1-5; 11 bases fit TRBD1. V lost 2 bases, J lost 7 bases, and 16 bases stayed unmatched. Germline V gives CDR1 LNHDA, CDR2 SQIVND (reference sequence). The CDR3 runs to 19 residues. The CDR3 DNA reads as TGTGCCAGTAGTATACTCCTTACCGGTGGACAGGGGGCGACCCAGCCCCAGCATTTT. This gives the protein CASSILLTGGQGATQPQHF.

The sample holds many counts of this clone. The chain employs TRBV5-1 and TRBJ1-6; maybe TRBD1 (6 bases). With 4 bases removed from V and 10 bases from J, the gap between germline ends came to 15 bases. From germline, CDR1 is SGHRS and CDR2 YFSETQ. This CDR3 spans 14 amino acids. CDR3: CASSLGGHSSPLHF. The CDR3 DNA reads TGCGCCAGCAGCCTGGGGGGACATTCCTCACCCCTCCACTTT.

The chain joins TRBV7-3 to TRBJ2-5; 10 bases are shared with TRBD2. This CDR3 is 16 amino acids long. With 5 bases clipped from V and 5 bases from J, the junction kept 11 bases outside the gene matches. Per germline, CDR1 SGHTA and CDR2 FQGTGA. The CDR3 loop reads CASSRGLAATGETQYF. The CDR3 nucleotides are TGTGCCAGCAGCCGCGGACTAGCGGCTACGGGGGAGACCCAGTACTTC.

The gene calls are TRBV10-1 and TRBJ1-1; a possible D gene is TRBD1 (6 bases). CDR3 length equals 13 residues. V lost 0 bases to trimming and J lost 11 bases, with 13 bases between them. The germline gives CDR1 WNHNN, CDR2 SYGVQD (reference sequence). The CDR3, as DNA: TGCGCCAGCAGTGAGTCTGAAAGACAGGTGGCTTTCTTT. This encodes CASSESERQVAFF.

The chain recombines TRBV5-1 with TRBJ1-1; weak D call: TRBD1 (6 bases). The CDR3 has 17 amino acids. Per the germline V gene, CDR1 is SGHRS and CDR2 is YFSETQ. V lost 4 bases to trimming and J lost 0 bases, with 19 bases between them. This CDR3 reads CASSGRRGRQMNTEAFF. DNA of the CDR3: TGCGCCAGCAGCGGACGCAGGGGACGGCAGATGAACACTGAAGCTTTCTTT.

The V and J genes are TRBV19 and TRBJ1-2, with D uncertain. Trimming pared 6 bases from V and 4 bases from J, leaving 12 bases between. The CDR3 totals 13 residues. Germline-derived CDR1 and CDR2 are LNHDA and SQIVND (reference sequence). CDR3 loop: CASSYQLSYGYTF. CDR3 nucleotides: TGTGCCAGTAGCTACCAACTTAGCTATGGCTACACCTTC.

This sequence joins TRBV2 and TRBJ2-2; TRBD2 matches 7 bases. After removal of 5 bases from V and 3 bases from J, the junction contained 6 bases not matched to a gene. The germline V gene encodes CDR1 SNHLY and CDR2 FYNNEI. This CDR3 spans 15 amino acids. The CDR3 loop is CASSILALDTGELFF. CDR3 DNA sequence: TGTGCCAGCAGTATACTAGCGTTGGACACCGGGGAGCTGTTTTTT.

The CDR3 bases are TGCGCCAGCAGCCGCGGATCCGGACAGGGACTTGGTGTGGGCACAGATACGCAGTATTTT. The encoded protein is CASSRGSGQGLGVGTDTQYF. The rearrangement uses TRBV5-1 and TRBJ2-3; 8 bases fit TRBD1. V was pared by 4 bases and J by 1 base, with 20 bases of the junction left unmatched. The CDR3 runs 20 residues. In germline, CDR1 is SGHRS, CDR2 YFSETQ.

The chain recombines TRBV2 with TRBJ2-2, with 7 bases matching TRBD1. The V and J ends lost 5 bases and 4 bases, in that order; junction bases with no gene match: 4. The CDR3 loop spans 14 amino acids. Germline CDR1 reads SNHLY; CDR2 reads FYNNEI. CDR3 residues: CASSRQGGTGELFF. CDR3 coding DNA: TGTGCCAGCAGTCGACAGGGTGGCACCGGGGAGCTGTTTTTT.

The chain joins TRBV5-1 to TRBJ2-2; 10 bases align to TRBD1. The CDR3 extends over 16 amino acids. Germline trimming cut 4 bases from V and 5 bases from J; bases unmatched to any gene: 8. The germline gives CDR1 SGHRS, CDR2 YFSETQ. CDR3 nucleotides: TGCGCCAGCAGCGTTACGACAGGGGGCCGGACCGGGGAGCTGTTTTTT. Encoded protein: CASSVTTGGRTGELFF.

The gene calls are TRBV5-1 and TRBJ2-7; D is ambiguous. The CDR3 length is 11 residues. Germline V CDR1 and CDR2: SGHRS, YFSETQ. The V and J ends lost 6 bases and 3 bases respectively, with 7 bases between them. The CDR3 bases are TGCGCCAGCAACTATGACTACGAGCAGTACTTC. Protein sequence: CASNYDYEQYF.

This chain connects TRBV11-2 to TRBJ2-7; D is unclear. This CDR3 is built from 13 residues. Trimming cost V 1 base and J 4 bases, with 8 bases left between them. Per germline, CDR1 SGHAT and CDR2 FQNNGV. The CDR3 is CASSLGVRYEQYF. The DNA of the CDR3 is TGTGCCAGCAGCTTAGGGGTCAGGTACGAGCAGTACTTC. Full variable domain (remainder filled in from reference TRBV11-2 and TRBJ2-7): EAGVAQSPRYKIIEKRQSVAFWCNPISGHATLYWYQQILGQGPKLLIQFQNNGVVDDSQLPKDRFSAERLKGVDSTLKIQPAKLEDSAVYLCASSLGVRYEQYFGPGTRLTVT.

As to this clone: One end of the junction varies from germline; a read error may be responsible. The chain joins TRBV4-2 to TRBJ2-6, with a tentative D call TRBD1 (5 bases). CDR3 length equals 18 residues. Per germline, CDR1 LGHNA and CDR2 YNFKEQ. The DNA for the CDR3 is TGTGCCAGCAGCCAAGAAACGCAGGGCAGCTCTGGAGCCAACGTCCTGACTTTC. Translated, it gives CASSQETQGSSGANVLTF.

The genes are TRBV2 and TRBJ2-1, with a weak D call TRBD1 (5 bases). Trimming removed 8 bases from V and 3 bases from J, with 8 bases in between. This CDR3 is 12 amino acids long. The germline V gene has CDR1 SNHLY and CDR2 FYNNEI. This chain's CDR3 is CASWQGYNEQFF. Here the CDR3 DNA reads TGTGCCAGCTGGCAGGGCTACAATGAGCAGTTCTTC.

A single count supports this clone. For the CDR3, the DNA is TGCGCCAGCAGCTTGGGGGTCTGGCTAGCGGGAGGGCTTAATGAGCAGTTCTTC. As protein: CASSLGVWLAGGLNEQFF. The chain uses TRBV5-1 and TRBJ2-1, with 12 bases lining up with TRBD2. The germline gives CDR1 SGHRS, CDR2 YFSETQ. This CDR3 has 18 amino acids. V dropped 0 bases and J dropped 7; count of bases not matched to a gene: 11.

This chain connects TRBV28 to TRBJ1-2; no definite D call. In germline, CDR1 is MDHEN, CDR2 SYDVKM. Trimming stripped 7 bases from V and 11 bases from J, with 17 bases between. The CDR3 is 12 amino acids. The CDR3 DNA reads TGTGCCAGCATGGGTCTGGGCCAATGGTACACCTTC. Its protein is CASMGLGQWYTF.